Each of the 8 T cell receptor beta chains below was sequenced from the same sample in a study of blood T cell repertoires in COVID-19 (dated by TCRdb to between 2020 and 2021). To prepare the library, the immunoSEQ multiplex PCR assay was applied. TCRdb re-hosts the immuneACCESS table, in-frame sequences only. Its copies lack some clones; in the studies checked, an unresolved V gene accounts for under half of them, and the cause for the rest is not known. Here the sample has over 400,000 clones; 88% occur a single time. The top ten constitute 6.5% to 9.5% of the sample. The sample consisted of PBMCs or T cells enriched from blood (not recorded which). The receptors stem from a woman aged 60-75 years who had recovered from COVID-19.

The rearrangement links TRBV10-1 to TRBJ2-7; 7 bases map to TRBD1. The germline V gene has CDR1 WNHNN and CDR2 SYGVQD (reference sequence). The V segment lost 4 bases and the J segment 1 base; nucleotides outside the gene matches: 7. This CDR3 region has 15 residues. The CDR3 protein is CASSGRGPYSYEQYV. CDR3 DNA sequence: TGCGCCAGCAGTGGAAGGGGGCCCTATTCCTACGAGCAGTACGTC.

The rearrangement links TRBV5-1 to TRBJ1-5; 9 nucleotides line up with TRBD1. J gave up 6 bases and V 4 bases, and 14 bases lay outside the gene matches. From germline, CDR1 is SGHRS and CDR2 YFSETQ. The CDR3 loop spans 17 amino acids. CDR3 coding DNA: TGCGCCAGCAGCCACAAGCCGGGACAGGGAATTATTCAGCCCCAGCATTTT. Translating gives CASSHKPGQGIIQPQHF.

CDR3 DNA sequence: TGTGCCAGCAGCCGCCTGCCCCATGACACGGGCAATCAGCCCCAGCATTTT. This translates into CASSRLPHDTGNQPQHF. The rearrangement uses TRBV7-8 and TRBJ1-5; D is unclear. The CDR3 covers 17 residues. Trimming pared 5 bases from V and 2 bases from J, leaving 19 bases between. Germline V gene sequence: CDR1 SGHVS, CDR2 FQNEAQ.

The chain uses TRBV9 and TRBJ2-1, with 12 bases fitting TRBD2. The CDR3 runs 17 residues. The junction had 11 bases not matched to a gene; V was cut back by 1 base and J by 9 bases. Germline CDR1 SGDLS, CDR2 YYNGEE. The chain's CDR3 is CASSVPRASGGAAEQFF. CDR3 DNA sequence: TGTGCCAGCAGCGTACCTCGGGCTAGCGGGGGGGCAGCTGAGCAGTTCTTC.

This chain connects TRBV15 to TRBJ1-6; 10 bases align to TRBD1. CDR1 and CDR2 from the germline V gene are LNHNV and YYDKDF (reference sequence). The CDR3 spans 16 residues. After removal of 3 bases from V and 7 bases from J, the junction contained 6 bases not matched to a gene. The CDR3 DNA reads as TGTGCCACCAGCAGTGACGACAGGGGGCAGAATTCACCCCTCCACTTT. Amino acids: CATSSDDRGQNSPLHF.

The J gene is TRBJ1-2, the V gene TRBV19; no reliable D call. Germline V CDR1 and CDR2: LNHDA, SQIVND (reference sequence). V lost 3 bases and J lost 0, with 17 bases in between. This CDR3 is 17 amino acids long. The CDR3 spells CASSIREPLRANYGYTF. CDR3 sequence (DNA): TGTGCCAGTAGTATCAGAGAACCTCTCCGGGCTAACTATGGCTACACCTTC.

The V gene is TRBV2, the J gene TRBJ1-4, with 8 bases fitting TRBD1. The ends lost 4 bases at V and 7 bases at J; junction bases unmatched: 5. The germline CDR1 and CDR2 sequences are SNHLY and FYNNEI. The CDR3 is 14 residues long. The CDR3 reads CASSVGRGLEKLFF. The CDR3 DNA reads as TGTGCCAGCAGTGTGGGCAGGGGGCTTGAAAAACTGTTTTTT.

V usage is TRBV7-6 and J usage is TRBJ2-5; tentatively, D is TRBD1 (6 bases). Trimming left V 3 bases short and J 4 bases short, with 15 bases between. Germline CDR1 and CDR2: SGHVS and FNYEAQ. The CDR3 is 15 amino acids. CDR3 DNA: TGTGCCAGCAGCTTGGGAAACAGGGTGAGAGAGACCCAGTACTTC. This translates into CASSLGNRVRETQYF.